The subject of this entry is one T cell receptor (beta chain). The antigen is unknown. The data belong to a study of T cell responses to AZD1222 COVID-19 vaccine. Whole-study findings and limits: White British donors predominated, females outnumbered males, and clonal diversity was possibly underestimated.

The length of the CDR3 is 14 residues. Germline V gene lookup returns CDR1 SGHNT and CDR2 YYREEE (reference sequence). V was shortened by 0 bases and J by 6 bases, with 13 bases between the two germline ends. Here immunoSEQ multiplex PCR was the method, and the copy in TCRdb shows in-frame clones only, minus some. The sample includes 100,000 to 150,000 clones, nearly 95% of them seen just once. V usage is TRBV5-4 and J usage is TRBJ2-7, with D hard to call. This clonotype was sampled from an adult in good health. The starting material was peripheral blood, obtained on day 0 of AZD1222 vaccination. The CDR3 region has the DNA TGTGCCAGCAGCTTGGGACTGCCCCTTTCCGAGCAGTACTTC. This gives the protein CASSLGLPLSEQYF. Using reference TRBV5-4 and TRBJ2-7 for the parts outside the CDR3, the full variable domain is ETGVTQSPTHLIKTRGQQVTLRCSSQSGHNTVSWYQQALGQGPQFIFQYYREEENGRGNFPPRFSGLQFPNYSSELNVNALELDDSALYLCASSLGLPLSEQYFGPGTRLTVT.